This is a list of T cell receptor beta chains from one sample in a study of blood T cell repertoires in COVID-19. TCRdb's table, derived via immunoSEQ multiplex PCR, lists solely in-frame clones and lacks some. This sample has 140,000 to 150,000 clones, with 80% to 90% found just once. Sequencing used peripheral blood. The receptors were gathered from a man aged 55 to 70 with active or convalescent COVID-19. CDR3s include the opening cysteine and the closing phenylalanine or tryptophan.

cdr3_aa	j_call	v_call
CASSQEQGSPLHF	TRBJ1-6	TRBV4-1
CSVLGGREGFTDTQYF	TRBJ2-3	TRBV29-1
CASSPGTATEAFF	TRBJ1-1	TRBV5-1
CASGQNYGYTF	TRBJ1-2	TRBV9
CASSGGLNSGELFF	TRBJ2-2	TRBV9
CASRQSINSPLHF	TRBJ1-6	TRBV5-1
CASRNRGRTDTQYF	TRBJ2-3	TRBV28
CASSQDLGGSNEKLFF	TRBJ1-4	TRBV4-1
CASSQVRRDRDFQETQYF	TRBJ2-5	TRBV3-1/TRBV3-2
CASSLPQGAKNSPLHF	TRBJ1-6	TRBV5-6
CASSLYALSPRGSNQPQHF	TRBJ1-5	TRBV28
CASSARGLAGGQNTGELFF	TRBJ2-2	TRBV7-3
CASKGGAGTGGTGELFF	TRBJ2-2	TRBV19
CASSPPGLAGVYNEQFF	TRBJ2-1	TRBV19
CASSPWTGSGEQYF	TRBJ2-7	TRBV3-1/TRBV3-2
CASSMGPAFDPQYF	TRBJ2-3	TRBV19
CASSRGTASYNEQFF	TRBJ2-1	TRBV19
CAIGTSGTYEQYF	TRBJ2-7	TRBV28
CASSTDQETQYF	TRBJ2-5	TRBV18
CASSSAGTGKNGYTF	TRBJ1-2	TRBV7-2
CSASRAGLGTEAFF	TRBJ1-1	TRBV20-1
CASRLQGQRTDTQYF	TRBJ2-3	TRBV5-4
CASSVREGKRGLGNTEAFF	TRBJ1-1	TRBV9
CASSQVLAGGAQYF	TRBJ2-4	TRBV4-1
CASSPTWTEAFF	TRBJ1-1	TRBV18